Below, 27 T cell receptor beta chains from the same sample are listed, as sequenced in a study of blood T cell repertoires in COVID-19. Profiling relied on immunoSEQ multiplex PCR, and the TCRdb table lists in-frame clones only, not all of them. The sample has 250,000 to 300,000 clones; over 70% are singletons. The sequencing sample was made of peripheral blood. Receptors were obtained from a woman of 80 years or more with acute or convalescent COVID-19.

The chain joins TRBV15 to TRBJ1-4; 7 nucleotides match TRBD1. The length of the CDR3 is 15 residues. Trimming took 2 bases from V and 4 from J; bases not matched to a gene: 4. Germline V gives CDR1 LNHNV, CDR2 YYDKDF (reference sequence). CDR3 in amino acids: CATSRTGQFNEKLFF. The CDR3 DNA follows: TGTGCCACCAGCAGAACGGGACAGTTTAATGAAAAACTGTTTTTT.

The chain has TRBV6-1 and TRBJ2-3; D may be TRBD1 (6 bases). Trimming took off 4 bases at V and 1 base at J, with 12 bases between the two ends. This CDR3 is built from 15 residues. Germline CDR1 is MNHNS and CDR2 is SASEGT. CDR3 in DNA: TGTGCCAGCAGTGGAGCAGGGGTGGGCACAGATACGCAGTATTTT. Amino acids: CASSGAGVGTDTQYF.

This chain connects TRBV29-1 to TRBJ2-7; tentatively, D is TRBD1 (5 bases). The V gene lost 4 bases and the J gene lost 3 bases, with 13 bases spanning the gap. Germline V CDR1 and CDR2: SQVTM, ANQGSEA. This CDR3 has 13 amino acids. CDR3 in DNA: TGCAGCGTTGGGTTGGGGCAGAACTACGAGCAGTACTTC. Encoded protein: CSVGLGQNYEQYF.

V is TRBV6-5 and J is TRBJ2-2; weak D call: TRBD1 (5 bases). Trimming removed 2 bases from V and 0 bases from J, with 10 bases in between. Germline assignment: CDR1 MNHEY and CDR2 SVGAGI. The CDR3 runs to 16 residues. The CDR3 reads CASSYSDSPNTGELFF. Written as DNA, the CDR3 is TGTGCCAGCAGTTACAGCGACAGCCCGAACACCGGGGAGCTGTTTTTT.

V is TRBV2 and J is TRBJ2-6, with no clear D. The CDR3 is made up of 14 amino acids. Germline assignment: CDR1 SNHLY and CDR2 FYNNEI. Trimming removed 3 bases at V and 1 base at J, with 4 bases between. Written as DNA, the CDR3 is TGTGCCAGCAGTGACAGATCTGGGGCCAACGTCCTGACTTTC. This sequence encodes CASSDRSGANVLTF.

The chain joins TRBV5-1 to TRBJ2-3; tentative D call: TRBD2 (6 bases). Germline V gene lookup returns CDR1 SGHRS and CDR2 YFSETQ. This CDR3 is built from 13 residues. V dropped 4 bases and J dropped 4 bases, with 10 bases sitting between them. The CDR3 loop is CASSLGGPDTQYF. The CDR3 region has the DNA TGCGCCAGCAGCCTCGGAGGGCCAGATACGCAGTATTTT. Full variable domain (rest looked up from reference TRBV5-1 and TRBJ2-3): KAGVTQTPRYLIKTRGQQVTLSCSPISGHRSVSWYQQTPGQGLQFLFEYFSETQRNKGNFPGRFSGRQFSNSRSEMNVSTLELGDSALYLCASSLGGPDTQYFGPGTRLTVL.

This clone was recorded a few times. The chain is built from TRBV3-1 (or the pseudogene TRBV3-2) and TRBJ1-1; 8 nucleotides match TRBD1. With V trimmed by 1 base and J by 7 bases, 2 bases remained unmatched. From germline, CDR1 is LGHDT and CDR2 YNNKEL (reference sequence). The CDR3 is 13 residues long. The CDR3 loop reads CASSQGQGNEAFF. The CDR3 region has the DNA TGTGCCAGCAGCCAAGGACAGGGGAATGAAGCTTTCTTT.

This chain connects TRBV7-2 to TRBJ1-1; D not certain. CDR3 length: 13 residues. Germline values: CDR1 SGHTA, CDR2 FQGNSA. The V gene lost 5 bases and the J gene lost 0 bases, with 7 bases spanning the gap. CDR3 nucleotide sequence: TGTGCCAGCAGCGTTCGGGTGAACACTGAAGCTTTCTTT. It is translated as CASSVRVNTEAFF.

This clone was counted between two and nine times. V usage is TRBV9 and J usage is TRBJ2-3, with D uncertain. Trimming pared 2 bases from V and 0 bases from J, leaving 10 bases between. CDR3 length equals 15 residues. Per the germline V gene, CDR1 is SGDLS and CDR2 is YYNGEE. CDR3 coding DNA: TGTGCCAGCAGCGTTGGCCCTCCTAGCACAGATACGCAGTATTTT. It translates to CASSVGPPSTDTQYF.

V usage is TRBV7-9 and J usage is TRBJ2-6, with 8 positions matching TRBD1. Per germline, CDR1 SEHNR and CDR2 FQNEAQ (reference sequence). Trimming removed 5 bases from V and 4 bases from J; junction bases left unmatched: 7. This CDR3 comprises 16 residues. This chain's CDR3 is CASSQGQGLGANVLTF. The CDR3 DNA is TGTGCCAGCAGCCAAGGACAGGGTCTGGGGGCCAACGTCCTGACTTTC.

The genes are TRBV7-2 and TRBJ1-2; 7 nucleotides align to TRBD1. The ends lost 5 bases at V and 7 bases at J; junction bases unmatched: 13. This CDR3 region has 15 residues. The germline gives CDR1 SGHTA, CDR2 FQGNSA. The CDR3 spells CASSPRTGNVGGYTF. CDR3 bases: TGTGCCAGCAGCCCTAGGACAGGCAATGTAGGTGGCTACACCTTC.

The V and J genes are TRBV2 and TRBJ2-1; D may be TRBD1 (6 bases). The CDR3 is 14 amino acids. Germline V lookup: CDR1 SNHLY, CDR2 FYNNEI. The V end lost 5 bases, the J end lost 4 bases, and 12 bases lay between the germline ends. CDR3 region: CASSLQGEYNEQFF. The CDR3 coding sequence is TGTGCCAGCAGTTTACAGGGTGAATACAATGAGCAGTTCTTC.

The CDR3 coding sequence is TGTGCCAGCAGTCCACTCGGCGGGTCATCTGAAGCTTTCTTT. It yields the protein CASSPLGGSSEAFF. J is TRBJ1-1 and V is TRBV7-9; unclear D gene. Per germline, CDR1 SEHNR and CDR2 FQNEAQ (reference sequence). The V gene lost 6 bases and the J gene lost 6 bases, with 17 bases spanning the gap. The CDR3 runs to 14 residues.

The chain couples TRBV29-1 to TRBJ2-2; 8 bases align to TRBD1. V lost 4 bases and J lost 4; bases outside the gene matches: 5. The germline gives CDR1 SQVTM, CDR2 ANQGSEA. The CDR3 extends over 14 amino acids. CDR3 DNA sequence: TGCAGCGTTGGACAGGGGAGAGGCACCGGGGAGCTGTTTTTT. Translating gives CSVGQGRGTGELFF.

Here the CDR3 DNA reads TGTGCCAGCAGGAGACAGGGGGTCGGGGAGCTGTTTTTT. The encoded protein is CASRRQGVGELFF. The chain links TRBV27 to TRBJ2-2; 9 bases agree with TRBD1. J lost 7 bases, V lost 6 bases, and 3 bases had no gene match. The CDR3 sequence is 13 residues long. The V gene's germline CDR1 is MNHEY and CDR2 SMNVEV (reference sequence).

The sample holds a few counts of this clone. This chain connects TRBV11-2 to TRBJ2-2; 13 bases are a match to TRBD2. The V segment lost 8 bases and the J segment 0 bases; nucleotides outside the gene matches: 3. The CDR3 length is 16 residues. Germline values: CDR1 SGHAT, CDR2 FQNNGV. As DNA, the CDR3 is TGTGCCAGCCAGGGACTAGCGGGAACGAACACCGGGGAGCTGTTTTTT. The encoded protein is CASQGLAGTNTGELFF. Supplemented by reference TRBV11-2 and TRBJ2-2, the full variable domain reads EAGVAQSPRYKIIEKRQSVAFWCNPISGHATLYWYQQILGQGPKLLIQFQNNGVVDDSQLPKDRFSAERLKGVDSTLKIQPAKLEDSAVYLCASQGLAGTNTGELFFGEGSRLTVL.

Notes on this clone: A much bigger clone sits one base away, suggesting this may be a read error. This rearrangement joins TRBV19 to TRBJ2-7; 11 bases line up with TRBD1. This CDR3 has 15 amino acids. CDR1 LNHDA and CDR2 SQIVND come from the germline V gene (reference sequence). CDR3 coding DNA: TGTACCAGTAGTCGTACCGGGACAGGGGGCTACGAGCAGTACTTC. This encodes CTSSRTGTGGYEQYF.

This clone was counted a few times. The rearrangement links TRBV11-2 to TRBJ2-7; D might be TRBD1 (6 bases). This CDR3 is 15 amino acids long. Trimming removed 6 bases at V and 0 bases at J, with 15 bases between. Germline V gives CDR1 SGHAT, CDR2 FQNNGV. The CDR3 is CASRPTGSNSYEQYF. In DNA, the CDR3 is TGTGCCAGCAGGCCTACAGGGTCAAACTCCTACGAGCAGTACTTC.

The gene calls are TRBV5-1 and TRBJ2-1, with unresolved D. The CDR3 loop spans 15 amino acids. Between the trimmed V and J ends, which lost 0 bases and 6 bases, there was a span of 13 bases. CDR1 is SGHRS and CDR2 is YFSETQ in the germline V gene. The chain's CDR3 is CASSLVIMSSNEQFF. The CDR3 region has the DNA TGCGCCAGCAGCTTGGTCATAATGAGTTCCAATGAGCAGTTCTTC.

The rearrangement uses TRBV14 and TRBJ2-7; 9 nucleotides agree with TRBD1. V lost 1 base to trimming and J lost 5 bases; unmatched junction nucleotides: 12. This CDR3 has 17 residues. Looked up from germline, CDR1 is SGHDN and CDR2 is FVKESK. The CDR3: CASSQGWGQGGYHEQYF. The CDR3 DNA follows: TGTGCCAGCAGCCAAGGCTGGGGACAGGGAGGTTACCACGAGCAGTACTTC.

This clone was seen a single time. The gene calls are TRBV27 and TRBJ1-4; 10 bases map to TRBD1. V gave up 3 bases and J gave up 10 bases; unmatched junction bases: 5. Germline V gives CDR1 MNHEY, CDR2 SMNVEV (reference sequence). The CDR3 covers 14 residues. The DNA of the CDR3 is TGTGCCAGCAGTTTCGGGACAGGGGTGGGAAAACTGTTTTTT. This codes for CASSFGTGVGKLFF.

The chain couples TRBV2 to TRBJ1-4; 12 bases match TRBD1. Germline V gene data show CDR1 as SNHLY and CDR2 as FYNNEI. CDR3 length: 15 residues. V gave up 11 bases and J gave up 3 bases; unmatched junction bases: 7. The DNA of the CDR3 is TGTGCCGCGGGGGGACAGGGGGCAGCTAATGAAAAACTGTTTTTT. Its translation is CAAGGQGAANEKLFF. Full variable domain (outside the CDR3, taken from reference TRBV2 and TRBJ1-4): EPEVTQTPSHQVTQMGQEVILRCVPISNHLYFYWYRQILGQKVEFLVSFYNNEISEKSEIFDDQFSVERPDGSNFTLKIRSTKLEDSAMYFCAAGGQGAANEKLFFGSGTQLSVL.

The chain combines TRBV11-2 with TRBJ2-5; a possible D gene is TRBD2 (5 bases). Trimming pared 5 bases from V and 5 bases from J, leaving 18 bases between. Germline V gives CDR1 SGHAT, CDR2 FQNNGV. The CDR3 is made up of 15 amino acids. CDR3 nucleotide sequence: TGTGCCAGCAGCCCACGTGTGGAGCCGGGGGAGACCCAGTACTTC. Protein sequence: CASSPRVEPGETQYF.

This clone appeared a few times. The chain uses TRBV7-8 and TRBJ1-2, with 9 bases aligning to TRBD1. The ends lost 3 bases at V and 8 bases at J; junction bases unmatched: 10. Germline V gene data show CDR1 as SGHVS and CDR2 as FQNEAQ. The CDR3 consists of 15 residues. The CDR3: CASSFSLGQGSGYTF. The CDR3 region has the DNA TGTGCCAGCAGCTTCAGCCTCGGACAGGGGTCAGGCTACACCTTC.

The chain recombines TRBV6-2 or TRBV6-3 with TRBJ2-1, with a tentative D call TRBD1 (5 bases). Germline CDR1 and CDR2: MNHEY and SVGEGT. The V and J ends lost 6 bases and 5 bases respectively, with 17 bases between them. CDR3 length: 15 amino acids. The CDR3 region has the DNA TGTGCCAGCAGCCCCCACGTGGCAGGGAACAATGAGCAGTTCTTC. Its translation is CASSPHVAGNNEQFF.

This clone was seen a few times. This same CDR3 is encoded by further DNA sequences in the sample. The chain uses TRBV12-3 or TRBV12-4 and TRBJ1-2; 7 bases agree with TRBD1. Trimming cost V 5 bases and J 8 bases; bases outside gene matches: 5. CDR3 length: 12 amino acids. CDR3 coding DNA: TGTGCCAGCAGTGAACAGGGGTACGGCTACACCTTC. It specifies CASSEQGYGYTF.

At least ten counts were recorded for this clone. V is TRBV7-9 and J is TRBJ1-6; D is undetermined. The germline V gene has CDR1 SEHNR and CDR2 FQNEAQ (reference sequence). CDR3 length: 14 amino acids. Trimming removed 2 bases at V and 7 bases at J, with 9 bases between. CDR3 bases: TGTGCCAGCAGCTTAATACAGAGAAATTCACCCCTCCACTTT. Its protein is CASSLIQRNSPLHF.